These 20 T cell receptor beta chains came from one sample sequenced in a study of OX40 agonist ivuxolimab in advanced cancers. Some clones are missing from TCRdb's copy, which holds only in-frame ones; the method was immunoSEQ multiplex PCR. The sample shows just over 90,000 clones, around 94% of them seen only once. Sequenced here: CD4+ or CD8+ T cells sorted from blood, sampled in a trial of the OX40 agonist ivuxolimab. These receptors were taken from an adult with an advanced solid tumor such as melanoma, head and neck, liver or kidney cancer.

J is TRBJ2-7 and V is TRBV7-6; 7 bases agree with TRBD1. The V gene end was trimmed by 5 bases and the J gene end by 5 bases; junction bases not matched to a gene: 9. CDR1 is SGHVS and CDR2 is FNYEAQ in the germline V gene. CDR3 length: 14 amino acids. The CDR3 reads CASSPERGRNEQYF. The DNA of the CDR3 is TGTGCCAGCAGCCCCGAGAGGGGGCGGAACGAGCAGTACTTC.

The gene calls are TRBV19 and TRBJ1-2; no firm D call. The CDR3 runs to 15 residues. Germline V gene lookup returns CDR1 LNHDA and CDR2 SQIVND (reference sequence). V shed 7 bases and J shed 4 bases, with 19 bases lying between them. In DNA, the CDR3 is TGTGCCAGTACCCATGTCAGCGGGGTAACCTATGGCTACACCTTC. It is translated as CASTHVSGVTYGYTF.

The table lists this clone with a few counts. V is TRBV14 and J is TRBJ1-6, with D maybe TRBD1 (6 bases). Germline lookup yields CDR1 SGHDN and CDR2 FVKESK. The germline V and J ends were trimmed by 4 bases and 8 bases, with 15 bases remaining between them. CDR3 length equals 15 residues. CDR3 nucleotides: TGTGCCAGCAGCCCACGTATACAGGGACATTCACCCCTCCACTTT. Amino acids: CASSPRIQGHSPLHF. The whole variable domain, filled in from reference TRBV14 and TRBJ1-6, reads EAGVTQFPSHSVIEKGQTVTLRCDPISGHDNLYWYRRVMGKEIKFLLHFVKESKQDESGMPNNRFLAERTGGTYSTLKVQPAELEDSGVYFCASSPRIQGHSPLHFGNGTRLTVT.

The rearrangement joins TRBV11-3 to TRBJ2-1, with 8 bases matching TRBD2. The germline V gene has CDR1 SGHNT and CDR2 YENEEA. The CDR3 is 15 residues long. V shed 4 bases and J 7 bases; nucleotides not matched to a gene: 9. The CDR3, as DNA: TGTGCCAGCAGCTCCCGGTCGGGAGGGAGTAATGAGCAGTTCTTC. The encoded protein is CASSSRSGGSNEQFF.

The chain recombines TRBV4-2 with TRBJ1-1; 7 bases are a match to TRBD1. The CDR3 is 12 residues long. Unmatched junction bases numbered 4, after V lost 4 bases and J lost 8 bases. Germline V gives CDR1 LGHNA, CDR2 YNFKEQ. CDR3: CASSPGGREAFF. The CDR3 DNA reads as TGTGCCAGCAGCCCAGGGGGGAGGGAAGCTTTCTTT.

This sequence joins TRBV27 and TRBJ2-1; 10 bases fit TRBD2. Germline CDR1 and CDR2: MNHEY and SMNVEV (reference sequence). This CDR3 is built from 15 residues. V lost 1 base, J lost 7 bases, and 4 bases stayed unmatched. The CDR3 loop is CASSLWLAGVNEQFF. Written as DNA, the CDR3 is TGTGCCAGCAGTTTATGGCTAGCGGGGGTTAATGAGCAGTTCTTC.

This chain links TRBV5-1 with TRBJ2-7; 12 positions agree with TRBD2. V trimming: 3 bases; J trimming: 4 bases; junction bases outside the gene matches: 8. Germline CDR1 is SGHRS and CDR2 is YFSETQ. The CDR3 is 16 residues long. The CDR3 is CASSSSGRALLYEQYF. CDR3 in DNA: TGCGCCAGCAGCTCTAGCGGGAGGGCGCTCTTATACGAGCAGTACTTC.

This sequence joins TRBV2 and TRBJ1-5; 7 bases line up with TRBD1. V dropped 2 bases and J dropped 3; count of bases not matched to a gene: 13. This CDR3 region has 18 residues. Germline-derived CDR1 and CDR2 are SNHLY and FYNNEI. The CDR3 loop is CASSEFVGQEGINQPQHF. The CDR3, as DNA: TGTGCCAGCAGTGAATTCGTCGGACAGGAGGGGATCAATCAGCCCCAGCATTTT.

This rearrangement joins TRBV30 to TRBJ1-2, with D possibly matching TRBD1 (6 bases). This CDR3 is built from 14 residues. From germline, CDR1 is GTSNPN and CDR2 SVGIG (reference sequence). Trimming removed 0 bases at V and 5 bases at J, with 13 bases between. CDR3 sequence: CAWSVPRGNYGYTF. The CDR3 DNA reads TGTGCCTGGAGTGTACCGAGGGGGAATTATGGCTACACCTTC.

DNA of the CDR3: TGTGCCAGCAGTTACCGGCCAGGCAATCAGCCCCAGCATTTT. Residues: CASSYRPGNQPQHF. This sequence joins TRBV6-5 and TRBJ1-5, with D hard to call. CDR1 is MNHEY, CDR2 SVGAGI, per germline. CDR3 length: 14 amino acids. Trimming left V 2 bases short and J 2 bases short, with 7 bases between.

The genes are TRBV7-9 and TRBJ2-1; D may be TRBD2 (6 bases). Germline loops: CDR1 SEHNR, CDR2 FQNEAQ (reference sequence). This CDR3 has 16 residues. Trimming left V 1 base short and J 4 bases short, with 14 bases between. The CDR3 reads CASSLGWAGTYNEQFF. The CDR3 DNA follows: TGTGCCAGCAGCTTAGGGTGGGCGGGGACGTACAATGAGCAGTTCTTC.

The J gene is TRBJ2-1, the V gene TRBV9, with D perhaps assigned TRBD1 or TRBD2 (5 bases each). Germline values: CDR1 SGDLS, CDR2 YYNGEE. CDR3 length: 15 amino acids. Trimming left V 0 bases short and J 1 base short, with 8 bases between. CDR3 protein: CASSVDGGSYNEQFF. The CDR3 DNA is TGTGCCAGCAGCGTAGATGGGGGTTCCTACAATGAGCAGTTCTTC.

The CDR3 sequence is CASSLVANTEAFF. The DNA of the CDR3 is TGTGCCAGCAGCTTGGTAGCGAACACTGAAGCTTTCTTT. The V and J genes are TRBV5-4 and TRBJ1-1; D ambiguous. The CDR3 is 13 amino acids. CDR1 and CDR2 from the germline V gene are SGHNT and YYREEE (reference sequence). With 0 bases removed from V and 1 base from J, the gap between germline ends came to 4 bases.

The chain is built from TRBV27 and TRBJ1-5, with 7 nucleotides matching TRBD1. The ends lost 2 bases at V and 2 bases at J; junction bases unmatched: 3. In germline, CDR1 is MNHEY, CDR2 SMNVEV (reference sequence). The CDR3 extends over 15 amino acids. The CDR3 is CASSLKGAGNQPQHF. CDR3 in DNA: TGTGCCAGCAGTTTAAAGGGGGCTGGCAATCAGCCCCAGCATTTT.

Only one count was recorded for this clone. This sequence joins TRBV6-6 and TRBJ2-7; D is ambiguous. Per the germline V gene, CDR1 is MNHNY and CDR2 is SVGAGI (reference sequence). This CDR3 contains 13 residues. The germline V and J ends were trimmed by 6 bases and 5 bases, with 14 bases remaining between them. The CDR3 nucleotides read TGTGCCAGCAGAACTACCCAAAGGGACGAGCAGTACTTC. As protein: CASRTTQRDEQYF.

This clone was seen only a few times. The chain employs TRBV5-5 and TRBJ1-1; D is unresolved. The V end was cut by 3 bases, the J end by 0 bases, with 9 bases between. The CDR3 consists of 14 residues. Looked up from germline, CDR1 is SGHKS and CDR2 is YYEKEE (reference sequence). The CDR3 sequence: CASSSSYVNTEAFF. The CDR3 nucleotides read TGTGCCAGCAGCTCCAGCTATGTGAACACTGAAGCTTTCTTT. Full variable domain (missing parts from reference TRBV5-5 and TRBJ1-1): DAGVTQSPTHLIKTRGQQVTLRCSPISGHKSVSWYQQVLGQGPQFIFQYYEKEERGRGNFPDRFSARQFPNYSSELNVNALLLGDSALYLCASSSSYVNTEAFFGQGTRLTVV.

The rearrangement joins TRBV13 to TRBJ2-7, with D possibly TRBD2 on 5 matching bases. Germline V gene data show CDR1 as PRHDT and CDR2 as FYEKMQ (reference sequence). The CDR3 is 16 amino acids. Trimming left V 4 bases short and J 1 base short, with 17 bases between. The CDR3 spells CASSSVWLANSYEQYF. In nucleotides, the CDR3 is TGTGCCAGCAGCTCTGTATGGCTAGCAAATTCCTACGAGCAGTACTTC.

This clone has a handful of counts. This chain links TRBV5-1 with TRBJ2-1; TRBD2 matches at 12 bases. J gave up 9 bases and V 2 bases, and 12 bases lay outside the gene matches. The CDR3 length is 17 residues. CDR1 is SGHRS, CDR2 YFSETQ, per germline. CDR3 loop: CASSFRSSGGVMSEQFF. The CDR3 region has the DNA TGCGCCAGCAGCTTCCGTTCTAGCGGGGGGGTGATGTCTGAGCAGTTCTTC.

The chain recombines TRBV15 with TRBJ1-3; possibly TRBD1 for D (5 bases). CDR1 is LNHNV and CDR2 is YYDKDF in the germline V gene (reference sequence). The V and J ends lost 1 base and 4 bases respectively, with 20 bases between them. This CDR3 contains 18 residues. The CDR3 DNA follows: TGTGCCACCAGCAGAGTTGTTGAGGGGATGGGACCCGGAAACACCATATATTTT. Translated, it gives CATSRVVEGMGPGNTIYF.

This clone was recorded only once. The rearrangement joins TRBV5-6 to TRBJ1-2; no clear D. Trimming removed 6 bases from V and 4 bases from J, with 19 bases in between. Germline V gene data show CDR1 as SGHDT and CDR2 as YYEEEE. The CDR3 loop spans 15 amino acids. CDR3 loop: CASNAGTRNPYGYTF. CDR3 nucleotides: TGTGCCAGCAACGCCGGAACAAGGAACCCCTATGGCTACACCTTC.